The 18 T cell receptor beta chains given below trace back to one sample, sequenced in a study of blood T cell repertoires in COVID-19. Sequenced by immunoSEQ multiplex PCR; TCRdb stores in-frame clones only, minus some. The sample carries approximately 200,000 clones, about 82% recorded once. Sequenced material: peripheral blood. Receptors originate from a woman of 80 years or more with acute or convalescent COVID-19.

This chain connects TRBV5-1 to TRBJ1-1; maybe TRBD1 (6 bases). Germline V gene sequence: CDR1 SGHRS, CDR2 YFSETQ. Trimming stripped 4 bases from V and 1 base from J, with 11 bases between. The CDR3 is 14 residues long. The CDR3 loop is CASSRQGPNTEAFF. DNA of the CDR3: TGCGCCAGCAGCCGTCAGGGGCCGAACACTGAAGCTTTCTTT.

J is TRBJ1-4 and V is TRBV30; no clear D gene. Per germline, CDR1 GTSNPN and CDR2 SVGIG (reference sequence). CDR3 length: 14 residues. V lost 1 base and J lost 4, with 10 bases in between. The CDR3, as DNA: TGTGCCTGGAGTGCCACAGCCATTAATGAAAAACTGTTTTTT. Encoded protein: CAWSATAINEKLFF.

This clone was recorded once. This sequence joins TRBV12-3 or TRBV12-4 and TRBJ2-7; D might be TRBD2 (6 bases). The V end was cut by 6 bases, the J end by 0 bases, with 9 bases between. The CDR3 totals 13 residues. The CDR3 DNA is TGTGCCAGCAGAAGGGACTCCTCCTACGAGCAGTACTTC. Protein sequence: CASRRDSSYEQYF.

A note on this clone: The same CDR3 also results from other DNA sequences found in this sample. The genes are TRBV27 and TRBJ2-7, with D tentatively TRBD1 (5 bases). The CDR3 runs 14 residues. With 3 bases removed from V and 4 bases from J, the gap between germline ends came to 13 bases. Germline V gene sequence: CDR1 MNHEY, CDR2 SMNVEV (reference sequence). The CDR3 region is CASSLAGLLYEQYF. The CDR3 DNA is TGTGCCAGCAGTTTGGCAGGGCTTTTGTACGAGCAGTACTTC.

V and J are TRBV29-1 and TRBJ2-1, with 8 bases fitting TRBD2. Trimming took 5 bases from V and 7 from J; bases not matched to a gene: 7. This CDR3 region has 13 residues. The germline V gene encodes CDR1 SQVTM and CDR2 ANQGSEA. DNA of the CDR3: TGCAGCGTTTTGCTCGGGGGGGGAAATGAGCAGTTCTTC. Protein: CSVLLGGGNEQFF.

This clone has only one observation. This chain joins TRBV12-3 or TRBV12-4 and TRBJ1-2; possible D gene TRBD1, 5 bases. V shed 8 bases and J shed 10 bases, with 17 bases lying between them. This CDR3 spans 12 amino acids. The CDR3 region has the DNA TGTGCCAGCGCCGAATGGGGGGAGGACTACACCTTC. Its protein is CASAEWGEDYTF.

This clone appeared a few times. CDR3 nucleotide sequence: TGTGCCAGCAGGGGGCAGGGGGGTTTAAACACCATATATTTT. Translated, it gives CASRGQGGLNTIYF. This chain connects TRBV28 to TRBJ1-3; 7 nucleotides align to TRBD1. Per germline, CDR1 MDHEN and CDR2 SYDVKM. The V gene end was trimmed by 6 bases and the J gene end by 6 bases; junction bases not matched to a gene: 8. The length of the CDR3 is 14 residues.

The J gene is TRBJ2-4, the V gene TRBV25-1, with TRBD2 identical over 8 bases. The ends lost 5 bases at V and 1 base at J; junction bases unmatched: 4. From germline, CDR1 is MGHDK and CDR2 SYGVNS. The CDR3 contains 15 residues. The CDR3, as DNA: TGTGCCAGCAGTTACGGGGGGGCGGCCAAAAACATTCAGTACTTC. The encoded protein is CASSYGGAAKNIQYF.

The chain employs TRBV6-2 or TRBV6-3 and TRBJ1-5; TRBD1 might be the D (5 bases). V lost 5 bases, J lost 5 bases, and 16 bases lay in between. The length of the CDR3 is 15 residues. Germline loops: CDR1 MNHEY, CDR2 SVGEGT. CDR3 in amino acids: CASSPPGLLYQPQHF. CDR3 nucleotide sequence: TGTGCCAGCAGTCCCCCGGGACTCCTTTATCAGCCCCAGCATTTT.

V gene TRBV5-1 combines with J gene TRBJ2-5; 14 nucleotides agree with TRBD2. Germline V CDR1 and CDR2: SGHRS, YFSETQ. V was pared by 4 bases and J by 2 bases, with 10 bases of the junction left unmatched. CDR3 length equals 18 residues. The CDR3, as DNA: TGCGCCAGCAGCCCCGGACTAGCGGGAGGTGGTTTTCAAGAGACCCAGTACTTC. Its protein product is CASSPGLAGGGFQETQYF. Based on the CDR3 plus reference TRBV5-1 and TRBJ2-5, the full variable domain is KAGVTQTPRYLIKTRGQQVTLSCSPISGHRSVSWYQQTPGQGLQFLFEYFSETQRNKGNFPGRFSGRQFSNSRSEMNVSTLELGDSALYLCASSPGLAGGGFQETQYFGPGTRLLVL.

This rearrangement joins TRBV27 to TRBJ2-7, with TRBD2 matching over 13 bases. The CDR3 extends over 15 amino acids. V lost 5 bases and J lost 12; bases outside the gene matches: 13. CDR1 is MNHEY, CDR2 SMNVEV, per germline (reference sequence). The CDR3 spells CASSRSGTSGIGWYF. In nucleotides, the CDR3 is TGTGCCAGCAGTCGTTCCGGGACTAGCGGGATAGGCTGGTACTTC.

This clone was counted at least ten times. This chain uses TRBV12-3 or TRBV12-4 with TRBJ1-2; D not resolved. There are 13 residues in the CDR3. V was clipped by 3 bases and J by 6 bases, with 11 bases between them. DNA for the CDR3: TGTGCCAGCAGTTTCTCGGGCGGGAATGGCTACACCTTC. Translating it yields CASSFSGGNGYTF.

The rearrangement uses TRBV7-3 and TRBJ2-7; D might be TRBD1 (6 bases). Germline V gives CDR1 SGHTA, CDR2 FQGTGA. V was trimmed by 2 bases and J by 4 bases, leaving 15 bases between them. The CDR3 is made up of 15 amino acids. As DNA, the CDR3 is TGTGCCAGCAGCTTAGAAGCAGGGGCAGGGTACGAGCAGTACTTC. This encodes CASSLEAGAGYEQYF.

The CDR3 region is CASSGGQGPPYEQYF. The DNA for the CDR3 is TGTGCCAGCAGTGGGGGACAGGGGCCTCCCTACGAGCAGTACTTC. This chain connects TRBV28 to TRBJ2-7; 10 bases fit TRBD1. Germline values: CDR1 MDHEN, CDR2 SYDVKM. V lost 5 bases to trimming and J lost 2 bases; unmatched junction nucleotides: 6. This CDR3 has 15 residues.

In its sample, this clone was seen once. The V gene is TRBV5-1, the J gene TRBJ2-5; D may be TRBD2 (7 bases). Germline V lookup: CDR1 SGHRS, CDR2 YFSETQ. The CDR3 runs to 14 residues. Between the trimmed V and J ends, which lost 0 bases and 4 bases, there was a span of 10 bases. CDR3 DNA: TGCGCCAGCAGCTTGGAGGGGGGGGTAGAGACCCAGTACTTC. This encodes CASSLEGGVETQYF.

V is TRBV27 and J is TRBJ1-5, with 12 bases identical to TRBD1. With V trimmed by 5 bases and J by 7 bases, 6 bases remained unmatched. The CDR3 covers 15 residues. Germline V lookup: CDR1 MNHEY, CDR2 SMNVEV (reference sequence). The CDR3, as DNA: TGTGCCAGCAGTGGCGGGACAGGGGGCTACCAGCCCCAGCATTTT. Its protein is CASSGGTGGYQPQHF.

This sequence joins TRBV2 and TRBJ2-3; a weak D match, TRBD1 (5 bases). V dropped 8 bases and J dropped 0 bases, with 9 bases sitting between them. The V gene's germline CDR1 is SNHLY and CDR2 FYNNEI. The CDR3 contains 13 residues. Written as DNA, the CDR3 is TGTGCCAGCGACAGCTCTAGCACAGATACGCAGTATTTT. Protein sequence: CASDSSSTDTQYF. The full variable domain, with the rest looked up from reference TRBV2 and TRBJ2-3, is EPEVTQTPSHQVTQMGQEVILRCVPISNHLYFYWYRQILGQKVEFLVSFYNNEISEKSEIFDDQFSVERPDGSNFTLKIRSTKLEDSAMYFCASDSSSTDTQYFGPGTRLTVL.

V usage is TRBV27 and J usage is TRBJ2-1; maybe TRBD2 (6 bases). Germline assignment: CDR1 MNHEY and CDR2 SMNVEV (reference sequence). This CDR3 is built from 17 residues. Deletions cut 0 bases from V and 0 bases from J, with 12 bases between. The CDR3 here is CASSLSYGTYSYNEQFF. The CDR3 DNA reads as TGTGCCAGCAGTTTATCCTATGGGACTTACTCCTACAATGAGCAGTTCTTC.